This T cell receptor beta chain was retrieved from a study of blood T cell repertoires in COVID-19. As for the study in general: COVID-19 samples, acute and convalescent, were from the United States, Italy and Spain.

In the original workflow: The assay estimated nucleated cells by amplifying reference gene primers. Clones were read by immunoSEQ multiplex PCR, and TCRdb kept only the in-frame ones, dropping some. Clonal size and the V and J genes are those of that table, whereas D and trimming came from the DNA. The sample has just over 350,000 clones, more than 75% seen once. The germline gives CDR1 SGHRS, CDR2 YFSETQ. The CDR3 totals 16 residues. V lost 0 bases and J 4 bases, leaving 16 bases between the germline ends. This sequence was found in a woman in her 30s who had recovered from COVID-19. Sequencing used PBMCs or T cells enriched from blood (not recorded which). The chain employs TRBV5-1 and TRBJ1-1; D may be TRBD1 (5 bases). As DNA, the CDR3 is TGCGCCAGCAGCTTGGCCCGGGGGGGTGGAAGCACTGAAGCTTTCTTT. It specifies CASSLARGGGSTEAFF.